The clone carrying this T cell receptor (beta chain) was seen more than once but under ten times. No antigen is known for it. An end of the junction does not agree with germline; a read error may underlie this. CDR1 is SGHRS, CDR2 YFSETQ, per germline. This CDR3 is 14 amino acids long. This sample was included in a study of post-analysis software for immune sequencing data. Looking at the study overall: Progressive-relapsing, secondary progressive and relapsing-remitting multiple sclerosis were among the disease courses included. Whole-study results and caveats: The authors found that F measure strongly co-clustered same-batch samples. Significantly lower normalized Chao1 diversity was found in patients with multiple sclerosis relative to controls. Controls showed lower frequencies than patients for roughly five TRBV segments, and TRBV5-6, TRBV5-1 and TRBV20-1 were among these.

TCR beta cDNA libraries had unique molecular identifiers. TCRdb re-derived calls from the PCR reads in MiXCR, one entry per CDR3 protein. Among more than 500,000 distinct CDR3 sequences listed, approximately 31% were seen once. The chain recombines TRBV5-1 with TRBJ1-1; a weak D match, TRBD1 (6 bases). The TCR was taken from a girl between 2 and 17 years old with multiple sclerosis. What was sequenced was blood. This chain's CDR3 is CASSLDRANTVAFF. The CDR3 DNA reads TGCGCCAGCAGCTTGGACAGGGCAAACACTGTAGCTTTCTTT.